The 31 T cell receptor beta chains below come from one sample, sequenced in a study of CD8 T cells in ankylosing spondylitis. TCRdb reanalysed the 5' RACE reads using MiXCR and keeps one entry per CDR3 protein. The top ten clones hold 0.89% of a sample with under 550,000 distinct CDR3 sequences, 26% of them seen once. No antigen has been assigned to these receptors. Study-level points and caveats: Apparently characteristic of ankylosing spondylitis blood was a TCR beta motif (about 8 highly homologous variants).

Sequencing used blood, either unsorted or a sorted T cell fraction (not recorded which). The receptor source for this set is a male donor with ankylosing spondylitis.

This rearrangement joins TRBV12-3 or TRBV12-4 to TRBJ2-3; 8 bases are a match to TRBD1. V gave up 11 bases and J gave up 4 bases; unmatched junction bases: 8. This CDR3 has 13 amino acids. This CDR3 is CASRSGGPDTQYF. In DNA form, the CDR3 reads TGTGCCTCCCGGTCAGGGGGCCCAGATACGCAGTATTTT.

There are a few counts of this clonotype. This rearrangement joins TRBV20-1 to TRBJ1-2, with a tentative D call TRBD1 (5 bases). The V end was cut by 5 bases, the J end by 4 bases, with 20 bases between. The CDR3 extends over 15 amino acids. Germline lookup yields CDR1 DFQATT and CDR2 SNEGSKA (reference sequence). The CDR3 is CSASGWSTGGYGYTF. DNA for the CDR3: TGCAGTGCTTCGGGGTGGTCGACCGGGGGCTATGGCTACACCTTC.

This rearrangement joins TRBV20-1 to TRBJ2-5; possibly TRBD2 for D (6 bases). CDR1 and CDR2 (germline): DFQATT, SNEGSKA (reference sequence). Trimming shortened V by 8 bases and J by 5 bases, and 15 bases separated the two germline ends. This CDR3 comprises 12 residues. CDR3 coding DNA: TGCAGTACCTGGGGGGTAGAGGAGACCCAGTACTTC. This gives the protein CSTWGVEETQYF.

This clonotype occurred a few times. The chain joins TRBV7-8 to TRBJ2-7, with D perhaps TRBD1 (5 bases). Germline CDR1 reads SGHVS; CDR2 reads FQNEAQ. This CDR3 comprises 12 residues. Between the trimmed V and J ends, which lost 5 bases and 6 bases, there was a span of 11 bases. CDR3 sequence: CASSQPQGEQYV. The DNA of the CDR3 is TGTGCCAGCAGCCAACCTCAGGGCGAGCAGTACGTC.

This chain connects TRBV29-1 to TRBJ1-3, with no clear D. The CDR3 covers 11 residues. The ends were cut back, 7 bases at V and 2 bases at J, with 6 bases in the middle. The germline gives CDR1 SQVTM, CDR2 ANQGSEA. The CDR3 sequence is CSAGTGNTIYF. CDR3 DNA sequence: TGCAGCGCTGGGACTGGAAACACCATATATTTT. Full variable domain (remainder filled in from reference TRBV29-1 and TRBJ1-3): SAVISQKPSRDICQRGTSLTIQCQVDSQVTMMFWYRQQPGQSLTLIATANQGSEATYESGFVIDKFPISRPNLTFSTLTVSNMSPEDSSIYLCSAGTGNTIYFGEGSWLTVV.

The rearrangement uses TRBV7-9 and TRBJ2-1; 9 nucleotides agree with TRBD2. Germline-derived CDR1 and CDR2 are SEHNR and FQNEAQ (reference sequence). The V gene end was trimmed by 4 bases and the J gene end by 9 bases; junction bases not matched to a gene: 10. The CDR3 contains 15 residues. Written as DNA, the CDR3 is TGTGCCAGCAGCTCCCGAGGCGGGAGGGGAGGTGAGCAGTTCTTC. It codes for CASSSRGGRGGEQFF.

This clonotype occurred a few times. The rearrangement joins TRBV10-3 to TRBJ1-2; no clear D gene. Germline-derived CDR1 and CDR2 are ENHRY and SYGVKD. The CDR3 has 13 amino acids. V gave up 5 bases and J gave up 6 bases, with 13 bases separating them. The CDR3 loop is CAISPSRYDGYTF. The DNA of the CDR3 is TGTGCCATCAGTCCTTCCCGGTACGATGGCTACACCTTC.

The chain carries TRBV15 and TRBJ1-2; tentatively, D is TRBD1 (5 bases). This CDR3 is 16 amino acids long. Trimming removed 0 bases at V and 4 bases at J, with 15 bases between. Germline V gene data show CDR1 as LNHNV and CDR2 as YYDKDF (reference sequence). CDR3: CATSRDTGGRTYGYTF. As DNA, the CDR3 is TGTGCCACCAGCAGAGATACCGGGGGACGGACCTATGGCTACACCTTC.

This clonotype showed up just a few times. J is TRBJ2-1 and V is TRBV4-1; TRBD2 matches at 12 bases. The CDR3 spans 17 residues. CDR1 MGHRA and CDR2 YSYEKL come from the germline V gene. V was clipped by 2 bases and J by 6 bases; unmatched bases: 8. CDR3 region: CASSQLAGGSSLNEQFF. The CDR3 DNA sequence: TGCGCCAGCAGCCAACTAGCGGGAGGGTCCTCCCTCAATGAGCAGTTCTTC.

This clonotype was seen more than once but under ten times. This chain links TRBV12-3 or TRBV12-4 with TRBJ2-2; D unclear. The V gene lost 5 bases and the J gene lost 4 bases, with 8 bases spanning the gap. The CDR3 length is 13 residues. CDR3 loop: CASSPDATGELFF. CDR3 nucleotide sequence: TGTGCCAGCAGTCCTGACGCCACCGGGGAGCTGTTTTTT.

CDR3 sequence (DNA): TGCAGTGCTTCACAGGGCCTCTACGAGCAGTACTTC. Its protein product is CSASQGLYEQYF. This chain links TRBV20-1 with TRBJ2-7; D is perhaps TRBD1 (6 bases). The V end lost 5 bases, the J end lost 3 bases, and 11 bases lay between the germline ends. Per the germline V gene, CDR1 is DFQATT and CDR2 is SNEGSKA (reference sequence). The CDR3 runs 12 residues.

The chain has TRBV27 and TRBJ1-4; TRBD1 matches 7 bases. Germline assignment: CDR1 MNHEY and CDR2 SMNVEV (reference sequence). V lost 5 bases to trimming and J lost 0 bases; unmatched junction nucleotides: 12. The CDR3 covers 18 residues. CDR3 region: CASSARRDSLPTNEKLFF. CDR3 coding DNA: TGTGCCAGCAGTGCACGTCGGGACAGCTTGCCAACTAATGAAAAACTGTTTTTT.

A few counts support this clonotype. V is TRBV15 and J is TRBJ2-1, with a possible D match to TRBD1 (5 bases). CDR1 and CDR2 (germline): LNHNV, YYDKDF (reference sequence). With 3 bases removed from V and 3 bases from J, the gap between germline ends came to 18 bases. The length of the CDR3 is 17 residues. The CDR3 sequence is CATSRTHTRGGYNEQFF. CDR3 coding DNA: TGTGCCACCAGCAGGACACATACAAGGGGCGGCTACAATGAGCAGTTCTTC.

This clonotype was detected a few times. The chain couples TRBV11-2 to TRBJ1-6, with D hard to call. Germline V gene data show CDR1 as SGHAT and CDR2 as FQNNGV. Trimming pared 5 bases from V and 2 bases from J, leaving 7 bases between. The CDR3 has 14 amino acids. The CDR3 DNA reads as TGTGCCAGCAGCAGGGTAACCTATAATTCACCCCTCCACTTT. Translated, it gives CASSRVTYNSPLHF.

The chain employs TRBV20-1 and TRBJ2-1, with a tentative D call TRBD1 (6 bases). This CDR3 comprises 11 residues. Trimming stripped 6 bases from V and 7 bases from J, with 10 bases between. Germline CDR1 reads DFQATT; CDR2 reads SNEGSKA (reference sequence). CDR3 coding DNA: TGCAGTGCATACCAGGGGAATGAGCAGTTCTTC. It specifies CSAYQGNEQFF.

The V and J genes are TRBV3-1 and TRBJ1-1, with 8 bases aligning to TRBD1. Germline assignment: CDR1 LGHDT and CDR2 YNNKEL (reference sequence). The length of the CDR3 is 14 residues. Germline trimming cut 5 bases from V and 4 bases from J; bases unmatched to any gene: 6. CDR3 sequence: CASSRSTGGTEAFF. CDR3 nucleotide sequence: TGTGCCAGCAGCAGATCAACAGGGGGCACTGAAGCTTTCTTT.

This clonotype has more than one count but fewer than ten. The CDR3: CSTDDRGPDTQYF. CDR3 DNA sequence: TGCAGCACAGACGACAGGGGTCCAGATACGCAGTATTTT. The chain recombines TRBV29-1 with TRBJ2-3, with 8 bases aligning to TRBD1. Germline V gives CDR1 SQVTM, CDR2 ANQGSEA. The CDR3 length is 13 residues. The V segment lost 8 bases and the J segment 4 bases; nucleotides outside the gene matches: 8.

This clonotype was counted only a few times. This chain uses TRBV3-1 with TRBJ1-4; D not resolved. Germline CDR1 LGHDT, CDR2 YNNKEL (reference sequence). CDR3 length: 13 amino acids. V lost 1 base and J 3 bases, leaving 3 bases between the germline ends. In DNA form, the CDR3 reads TGTGCCAGCAGCCAAGCCGCTAATGAAAAACTGTTTTTT. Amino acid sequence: CASSQAANEKLFF. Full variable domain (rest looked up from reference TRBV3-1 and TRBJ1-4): DTAVSQTPKYLVTQMGNDKSIKCEQNLGHDTMYWYKQDSKKFLKIMFSYNNKELIINETVPNRFSPKSPDKAHLNLHINSLELGDSAVYFCASSQAANEKLFFGSGTQLSVL.

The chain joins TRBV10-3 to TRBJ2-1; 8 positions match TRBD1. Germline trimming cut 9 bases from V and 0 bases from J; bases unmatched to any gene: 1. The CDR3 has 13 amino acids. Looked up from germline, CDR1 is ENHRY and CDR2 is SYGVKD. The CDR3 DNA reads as TGTGCCATAGGACAGGGCTCCTACAATGAGCAGTTCTTC. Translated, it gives CAIGQGSYNEQFF.

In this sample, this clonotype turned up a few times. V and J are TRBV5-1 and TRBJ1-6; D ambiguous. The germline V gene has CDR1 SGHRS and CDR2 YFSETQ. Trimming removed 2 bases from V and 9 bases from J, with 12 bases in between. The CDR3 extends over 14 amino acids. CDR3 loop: CASSLYSLFSPLHF. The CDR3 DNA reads TGCGCCAGCAGCTTATACAGCCTCTTTTCACCCCTCCACTTT.

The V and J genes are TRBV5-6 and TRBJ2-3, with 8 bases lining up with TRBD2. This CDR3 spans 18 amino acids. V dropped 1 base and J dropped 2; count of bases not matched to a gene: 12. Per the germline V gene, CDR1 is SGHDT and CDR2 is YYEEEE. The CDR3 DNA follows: TGTGCCAGCAGCTTGAATTCTATTACTAGCGGCTACACAGATACGCAGTATTTT. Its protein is CASSLNSITSGYTDTQYF.

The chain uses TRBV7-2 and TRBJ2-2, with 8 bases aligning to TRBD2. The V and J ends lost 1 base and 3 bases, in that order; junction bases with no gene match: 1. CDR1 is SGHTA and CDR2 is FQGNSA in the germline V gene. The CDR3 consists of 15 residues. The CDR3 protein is CASSLVLADTGELFF. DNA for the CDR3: TGTGCCAGCAGCTTAGTACTAGCGGACACCGGGGAGCTGTTTTTT.

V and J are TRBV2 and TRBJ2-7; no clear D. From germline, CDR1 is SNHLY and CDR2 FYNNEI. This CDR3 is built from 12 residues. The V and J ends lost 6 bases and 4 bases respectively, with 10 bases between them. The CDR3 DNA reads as TGTGCCAGCAGACTGGACGAATACGAGCAGTACGTC. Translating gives CASRLDEYEQYV.

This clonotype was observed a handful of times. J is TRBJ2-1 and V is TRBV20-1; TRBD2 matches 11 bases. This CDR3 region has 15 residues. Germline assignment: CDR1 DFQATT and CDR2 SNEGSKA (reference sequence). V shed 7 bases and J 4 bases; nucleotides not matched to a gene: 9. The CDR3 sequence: CSVIAGGGLYNEQFF. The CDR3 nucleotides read TGCAGTGTTATAGCGGGAGGGGGGCTTTACAATGAGCAGTTCTTC.

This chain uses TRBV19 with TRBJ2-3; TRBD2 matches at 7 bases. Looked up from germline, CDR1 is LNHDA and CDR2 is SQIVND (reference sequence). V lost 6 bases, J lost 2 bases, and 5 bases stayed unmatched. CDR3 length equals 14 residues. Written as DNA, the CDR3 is TGTGCCAGTAGCTCTCTAGCGGTCACAGATACGCAGTATTTT. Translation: CASSSLAVTDTQYF. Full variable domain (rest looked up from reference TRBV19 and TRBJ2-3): DGGITQSPKYLFRKEGQNVTLSCEQNLNHDAMYWYRQDPGQGLRLIYYSQIVNDFQKGDIAEGYSVSREKKESFPLTVTSAQKNPTAFYLCASSSLAVTDTQYFGPGTRLTVL.

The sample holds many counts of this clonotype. CDR3 residues: CSVDEGPMTNYGYTF. CDR3 DNA sequence: TGCAGCGTTGACGAGGGGCCTATGACTAACTATGGCTACACCTTC. The rearrangement uses TRBV29-1 and TRBJ1-2, with a tentative D call TRBD1 (5 bases). The CDR3 runs 15 residues. Germline V lookup: CDR1 SQVTM, CDR2 ANQGSEA. V was shortened by 3 bases and J by 0 bases, with 14 bases between the two germline ends.

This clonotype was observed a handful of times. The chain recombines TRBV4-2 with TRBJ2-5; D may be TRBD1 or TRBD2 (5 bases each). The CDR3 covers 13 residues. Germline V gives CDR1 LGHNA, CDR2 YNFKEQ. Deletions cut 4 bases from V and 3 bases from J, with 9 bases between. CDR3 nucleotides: TGTGCCAGCAGCCTTCAGGGAGAAGAGACCCAGTACTTC. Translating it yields CASSLQGEETQYF.

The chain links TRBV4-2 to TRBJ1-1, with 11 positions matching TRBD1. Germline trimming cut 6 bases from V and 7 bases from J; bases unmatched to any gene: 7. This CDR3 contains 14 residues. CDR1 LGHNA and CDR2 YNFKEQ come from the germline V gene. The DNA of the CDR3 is TGTGCCAGCAGGGGGGACAGGGGGTTTAGTGAAGCTTTCTTT. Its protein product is CASRGDRGFSEAFF.

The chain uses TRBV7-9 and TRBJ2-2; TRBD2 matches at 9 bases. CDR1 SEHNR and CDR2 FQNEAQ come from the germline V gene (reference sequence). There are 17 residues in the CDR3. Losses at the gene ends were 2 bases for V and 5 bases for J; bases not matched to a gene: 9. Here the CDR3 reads CASSLRIAGVRTGELFF. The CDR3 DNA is TGTGCCAGCAGCTTAAGGATAGCGGGAGTGCGAACCGGGGAGCTGTTTTTT.

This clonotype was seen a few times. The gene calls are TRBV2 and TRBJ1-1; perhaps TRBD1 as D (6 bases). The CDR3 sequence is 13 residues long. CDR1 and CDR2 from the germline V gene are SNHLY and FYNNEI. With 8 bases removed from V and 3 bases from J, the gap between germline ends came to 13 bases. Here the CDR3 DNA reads TGTGCCAGCTCTACGGGACACTACACTGAAGCTTTCTTT. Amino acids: CASSTGHYTEAFF.

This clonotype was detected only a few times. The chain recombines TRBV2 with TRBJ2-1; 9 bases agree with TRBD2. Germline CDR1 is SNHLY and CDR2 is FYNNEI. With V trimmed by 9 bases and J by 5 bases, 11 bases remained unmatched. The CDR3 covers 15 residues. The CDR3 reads CASFPTSGLDNEQFF. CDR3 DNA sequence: TGTGCCAGTTTCCCCACTAGCGGGCTAGACAATGAGCAGTTCTTC.